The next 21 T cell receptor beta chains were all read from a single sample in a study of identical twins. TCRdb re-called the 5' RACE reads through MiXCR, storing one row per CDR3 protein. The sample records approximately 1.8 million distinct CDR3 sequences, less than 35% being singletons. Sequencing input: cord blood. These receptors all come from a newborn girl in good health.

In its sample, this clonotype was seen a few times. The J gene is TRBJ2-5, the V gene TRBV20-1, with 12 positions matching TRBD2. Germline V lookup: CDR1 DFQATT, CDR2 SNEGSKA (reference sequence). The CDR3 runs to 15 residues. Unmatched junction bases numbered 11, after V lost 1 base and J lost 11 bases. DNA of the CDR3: TGCAGTGCTAGAGCTACTAGCGGGGGGTTGTATGAGCAGTACTTC. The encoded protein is CSARATSGGLYEQYF.

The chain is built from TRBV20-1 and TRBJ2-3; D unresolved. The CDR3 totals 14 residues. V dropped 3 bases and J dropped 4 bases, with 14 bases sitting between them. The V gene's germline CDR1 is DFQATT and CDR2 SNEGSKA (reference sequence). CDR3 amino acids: CSASPGPLADTQYF. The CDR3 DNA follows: TGCAGTGCTAGCCCGGGCCCCTTGGCAGATACGCAGTATTTT.

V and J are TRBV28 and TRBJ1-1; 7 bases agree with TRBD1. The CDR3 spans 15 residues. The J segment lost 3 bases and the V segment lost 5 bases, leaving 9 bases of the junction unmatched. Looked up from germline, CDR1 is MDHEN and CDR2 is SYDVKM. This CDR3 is CASSPVDRRDTEAFF. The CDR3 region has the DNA TGTGCCAGCAGTCCGGTGGACAGGAGAGACACTGAAGCTTTCTTT.

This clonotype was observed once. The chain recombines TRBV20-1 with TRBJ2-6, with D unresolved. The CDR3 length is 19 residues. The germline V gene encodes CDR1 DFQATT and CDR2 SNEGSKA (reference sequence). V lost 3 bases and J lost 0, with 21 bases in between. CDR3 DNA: TGCAGTGCTAGTGTGATCCCGCCTGGCCTAGGCTCTGGGGCCAACGTCCTGACTTTC. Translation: CSASVIPPGLGSGANVLTF.

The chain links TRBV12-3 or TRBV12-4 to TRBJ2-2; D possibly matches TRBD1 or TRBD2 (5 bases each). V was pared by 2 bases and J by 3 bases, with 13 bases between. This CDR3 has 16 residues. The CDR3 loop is CASSLLGGVDTGELFF. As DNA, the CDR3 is TGTGCCAGCAGTTTACTTGGGGGAGTGGACACCGGGGAGCTGTTTTTT.

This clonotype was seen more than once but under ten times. In DNA, the CDR3 is TGTGCCAGCAGTTTATTGTCTAGCGGACAGCAGTTCTTC. Protein product: CASSLLSSGQQFF. V is TRBV27 and J is TRBJ2-1; 7 bases fit TRBD2. V lost 1 base to trimming and J lost 11 bases; unmatched junction nucleotides: 5. CDR3 length: 13 amino acids. CDR1 and CDR2 from the germline V gene are MNHEY and SMNVEV (reference sequence).

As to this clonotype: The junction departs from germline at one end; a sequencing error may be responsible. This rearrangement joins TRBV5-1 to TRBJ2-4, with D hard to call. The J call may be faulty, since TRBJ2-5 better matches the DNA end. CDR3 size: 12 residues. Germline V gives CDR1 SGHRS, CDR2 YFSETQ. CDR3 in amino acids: CASRLGKETQYF. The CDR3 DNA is TGCGCCAGCCGCTTGGGAAAGGAGACCCAGTACTTC.

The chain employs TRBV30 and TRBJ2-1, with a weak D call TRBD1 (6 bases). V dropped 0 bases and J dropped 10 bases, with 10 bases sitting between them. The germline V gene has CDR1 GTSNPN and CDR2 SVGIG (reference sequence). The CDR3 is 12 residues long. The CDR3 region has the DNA TGTGCCTGGAGTGTACAGGGTTACGAGCAGTTCTTC. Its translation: CAWSVQGYEQFF. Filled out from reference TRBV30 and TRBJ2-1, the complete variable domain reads SQTIHQWPATLVQPVGSPLSLECTVEGTSNPNLYWYRQAAGRGLQLLFYSVGIGQISSEVPQNLSASRPQDRQFILSSKKLLLSDSGFYLCAWSVQGYEQFFGPGTRLTVL.

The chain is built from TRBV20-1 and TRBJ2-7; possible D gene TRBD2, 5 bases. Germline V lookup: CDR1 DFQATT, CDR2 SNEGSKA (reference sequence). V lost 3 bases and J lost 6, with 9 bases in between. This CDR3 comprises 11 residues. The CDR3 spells CSAREGSEQYF. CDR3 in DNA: TGCAGTGCTAGGGAAGGGAGCGAGCAGTACTTC.

CDR3 protein: CASSHNPPGRVTDTQYF. The CDR3 DNA reads TGTGCCAGCAGCCACAACCCCCCAGGGCGGGTTACAGATACGCAGTATTTT. The V call is TRBV7-9, the J call TRBJ2-3, with D perhaps matching TRBD1 or TRBD2 (5 bases each). The CDR3 has 17 amino acids. From germline, CDR1 is SEHNR and CDR2 FQNEAQ (reference sequence). V dropped 5 bases and J dropped 3 bases, with 21 bases sitting between them.

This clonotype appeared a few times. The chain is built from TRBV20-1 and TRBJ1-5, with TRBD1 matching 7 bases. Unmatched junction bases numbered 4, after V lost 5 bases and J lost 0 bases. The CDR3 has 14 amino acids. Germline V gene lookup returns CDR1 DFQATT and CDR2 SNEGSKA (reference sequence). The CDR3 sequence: CSAGTVLSNQPQHF. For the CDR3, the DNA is TGCAGTGCTGGGACAGTTCTTAGCAATCAGCCCCAGCATTTT.

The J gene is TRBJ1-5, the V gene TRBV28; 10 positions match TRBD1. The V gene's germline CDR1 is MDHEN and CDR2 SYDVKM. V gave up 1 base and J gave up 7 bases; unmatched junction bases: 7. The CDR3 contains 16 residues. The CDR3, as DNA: TGTGCCAGCAGTTTATTTGGGACAGGGGCAGGGCAGCCCCAGCATTTT. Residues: CASSLFGTGAGQPQHF. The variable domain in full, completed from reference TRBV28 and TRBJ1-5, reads DVKVTQSSRYLVKRTGEKVFLECVQDMDHENMFWYRQDPGLGLRLIYFSYDVKMKEKGDIPEGYSVSREKKERFSLILESASTNQTSMYLCASSLFGTGAGQPQHFGDGTRLSIL.

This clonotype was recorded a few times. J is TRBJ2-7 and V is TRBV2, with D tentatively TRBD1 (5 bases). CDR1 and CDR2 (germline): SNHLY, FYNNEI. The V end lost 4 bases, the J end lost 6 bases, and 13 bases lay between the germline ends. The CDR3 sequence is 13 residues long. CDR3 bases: TGTGCCAGCAGTGCCGCCAGGGCACCCGAGCAGTACTTC. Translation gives CASSAARAPEQYF.

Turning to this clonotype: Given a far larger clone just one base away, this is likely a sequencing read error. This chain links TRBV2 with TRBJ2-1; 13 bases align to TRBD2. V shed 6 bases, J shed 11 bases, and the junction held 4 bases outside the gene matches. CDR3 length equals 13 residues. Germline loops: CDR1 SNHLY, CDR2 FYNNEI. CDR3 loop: CASRLAGGNKQFF. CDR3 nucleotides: TGTGCCAGCAGACTAGCGGGGGGGAATAAGCAGTTCTTC.

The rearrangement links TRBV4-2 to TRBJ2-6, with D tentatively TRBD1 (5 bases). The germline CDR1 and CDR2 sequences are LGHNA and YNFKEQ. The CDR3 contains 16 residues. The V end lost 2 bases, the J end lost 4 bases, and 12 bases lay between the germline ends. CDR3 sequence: CASSQMGPRGANVLTF. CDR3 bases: TGTGCCAGCAGCCAAATGGGGCCACGGGGGGCCAACGTCCTGACTTTC.

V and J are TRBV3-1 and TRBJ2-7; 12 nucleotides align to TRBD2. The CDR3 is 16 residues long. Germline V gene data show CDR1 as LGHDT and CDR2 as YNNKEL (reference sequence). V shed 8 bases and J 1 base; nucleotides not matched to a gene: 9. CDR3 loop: CASGLRLAGASYEQYF. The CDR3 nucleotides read TGTGCCAGCGGCCTCCGACTAGCGGGGGCTTCCTACGAGCAGTACTTC.

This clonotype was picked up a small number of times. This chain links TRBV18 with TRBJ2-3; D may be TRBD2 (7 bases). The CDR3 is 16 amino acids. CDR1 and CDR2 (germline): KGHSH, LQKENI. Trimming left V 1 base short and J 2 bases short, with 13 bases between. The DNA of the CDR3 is TGTGCCAGCTCACCACTCGCGGGGGCATTCACAGATACGCAGTATTTT. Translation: CASSPLAGAFTDTQYF.

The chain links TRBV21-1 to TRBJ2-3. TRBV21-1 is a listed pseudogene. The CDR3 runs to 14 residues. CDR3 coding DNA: TGTGCCAGCAGCAAAGCCATGAATTCAGATACGCAGTATTTT. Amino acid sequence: CASSKAMNSDTQYF.

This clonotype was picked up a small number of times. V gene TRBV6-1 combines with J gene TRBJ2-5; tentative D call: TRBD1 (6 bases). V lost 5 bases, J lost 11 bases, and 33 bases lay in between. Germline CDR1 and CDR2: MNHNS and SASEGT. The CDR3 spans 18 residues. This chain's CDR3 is CASSQLQGPTWRVHEQYF. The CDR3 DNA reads TGTGCCAGCAGTCAGCTACAGGGACCCACCTGGAGAGTACATGAGCAGTACTTC.

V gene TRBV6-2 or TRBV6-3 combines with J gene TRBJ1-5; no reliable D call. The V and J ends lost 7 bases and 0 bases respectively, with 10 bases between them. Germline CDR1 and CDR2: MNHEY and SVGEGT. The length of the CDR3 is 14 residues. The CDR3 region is CASTKAGSNQPQHF. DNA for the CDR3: TGTGCCAGCACCAAGGCGGGTAGCAATCAGCCCCAGCATTTT.

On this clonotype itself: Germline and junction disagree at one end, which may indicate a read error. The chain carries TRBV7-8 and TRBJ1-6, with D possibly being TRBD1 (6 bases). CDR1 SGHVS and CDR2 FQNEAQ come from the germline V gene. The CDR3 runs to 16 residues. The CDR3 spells CASSPSRQVPNSPPHF. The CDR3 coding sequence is TGTGCCAGCAGCCCCAGCCGACAGGTCCCAAATTCACCCCCCCACTTT.